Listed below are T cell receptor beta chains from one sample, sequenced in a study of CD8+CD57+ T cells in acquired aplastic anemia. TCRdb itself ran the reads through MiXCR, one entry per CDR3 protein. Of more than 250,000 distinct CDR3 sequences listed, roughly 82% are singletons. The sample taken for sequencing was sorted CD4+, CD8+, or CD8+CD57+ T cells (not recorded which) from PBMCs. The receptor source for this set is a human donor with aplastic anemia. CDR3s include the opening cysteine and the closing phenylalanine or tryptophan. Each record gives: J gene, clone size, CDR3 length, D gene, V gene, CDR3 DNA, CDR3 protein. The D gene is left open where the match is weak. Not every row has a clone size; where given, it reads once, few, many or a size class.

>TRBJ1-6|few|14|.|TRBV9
TGTGCCAGCAGCGCCGGGACTGGCGGAATAGATACGCACTTT
CASSAGTGGIDTHF
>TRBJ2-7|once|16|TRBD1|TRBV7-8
TGTGCCAGCAGGACCACCCAGGGGGACAGACCATACGAGCAGTACTTC
CASRTTQGDRPYEQYF
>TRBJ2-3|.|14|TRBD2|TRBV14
TGTGCCAGCAGCCAGGCGGGAGGGCCCGTTACGAAGTATTTT
CASSQAGGPVTKYF
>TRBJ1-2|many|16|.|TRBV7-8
TGTGCCAGCAGCTTAGCGGGAGGCGGCGATACGCAGTATTACACCTTC
CASSLAGGGDTQYYTF
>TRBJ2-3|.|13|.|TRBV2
TGTGCCATCAGTGAAGCAGGCACAGATACGCAGTATTTT
CAISEAGTDTQYF
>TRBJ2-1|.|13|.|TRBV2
TGTGCCAGCAGGGATGAGGGGAACCATGAGCAGTTCTTC
CASRDEGNHEQFF
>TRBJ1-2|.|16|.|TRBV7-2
TGTGCCAGCAGCTTGGAGAGGGACGGGGACACGCATGGCTACACCTTC
CASSLERDGDTHGYTF
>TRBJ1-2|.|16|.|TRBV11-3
TGTGCCAGCAGCTCAGGTCAGACAGGCTTGGACTATGGCTACACCTTC
CASSSGQTGLDYGYTF
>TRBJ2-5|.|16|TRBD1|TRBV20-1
TGCAGTGCTAGACCGACAGGGGGCAGAGCCATGAAGACCCAGTACTTC
CSARPTGGRAMKTQYF
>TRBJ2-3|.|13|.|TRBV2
TGTACCAGCTGGGCCGGGGGCACCGATACGCAGTATTTT
CTSWAGGTDTQYF
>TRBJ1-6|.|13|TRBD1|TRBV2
TGTGCCAGCAGGTGGGACAGGGGAGGTCCGCAGTACTTT
CASRWDRGGPQYF
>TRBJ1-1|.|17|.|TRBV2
.
CASGDGGTPTQYFGPGF